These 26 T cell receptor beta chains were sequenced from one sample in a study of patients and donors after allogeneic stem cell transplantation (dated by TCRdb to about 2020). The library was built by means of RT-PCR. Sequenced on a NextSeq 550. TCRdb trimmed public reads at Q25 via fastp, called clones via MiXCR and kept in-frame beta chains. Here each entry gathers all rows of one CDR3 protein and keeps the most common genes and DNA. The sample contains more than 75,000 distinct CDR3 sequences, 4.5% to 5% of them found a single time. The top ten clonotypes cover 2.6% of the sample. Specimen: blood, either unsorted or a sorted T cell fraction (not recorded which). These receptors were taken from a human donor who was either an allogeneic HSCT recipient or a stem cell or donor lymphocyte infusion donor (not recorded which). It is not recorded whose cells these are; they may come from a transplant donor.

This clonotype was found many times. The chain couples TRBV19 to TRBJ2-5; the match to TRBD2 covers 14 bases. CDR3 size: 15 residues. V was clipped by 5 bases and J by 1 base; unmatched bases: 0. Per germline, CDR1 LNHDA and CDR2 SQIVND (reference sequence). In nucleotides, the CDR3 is TGTGCCAGTAGTGGGACTAGCGGGAGCCAAGAGACCCAGTACTTC. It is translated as CASSGTSGSQETQYF. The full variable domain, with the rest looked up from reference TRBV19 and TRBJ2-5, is DGGITQSPKYLFRKEGQNVTLSCEQNLNHDAMYWYRQDPGQGLRLIYYSQIVNDFQKGDIAEGYSVSREKKESFPLTVTSAQKNPTAFYLCASSGTSGSQETQYFGPGTRLLVL.

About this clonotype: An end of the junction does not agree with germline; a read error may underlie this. This CDR3 is CANSQGSLAGGRAETQYF. In DNA, the CDR3 is TGTGCCAACAGCCAAGGGTCTCTAGCGGGGGGCAGGGCGGAGACCCAGTACTTC. The chain uses TRBV4-2 and TRBJ2-5; 11 bases line up with TRBD2. The CDR3 spans 18 residues. Germline CDR1 and CDR2: LGHNA and YNFKEQ.

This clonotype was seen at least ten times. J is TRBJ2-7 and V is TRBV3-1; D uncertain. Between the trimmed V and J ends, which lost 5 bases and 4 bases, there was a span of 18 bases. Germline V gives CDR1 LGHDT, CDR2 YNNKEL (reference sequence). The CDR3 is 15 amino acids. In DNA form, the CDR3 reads TGTGCCAGCAGCTCCCTCCGGCTTCCTCAGTACGAGCAGTACTTC. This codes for CASSSLRLPQYEQYF.

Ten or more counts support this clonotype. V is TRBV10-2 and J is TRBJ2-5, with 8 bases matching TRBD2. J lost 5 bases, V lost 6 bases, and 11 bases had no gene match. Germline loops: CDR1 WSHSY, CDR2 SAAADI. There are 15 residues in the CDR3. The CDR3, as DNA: TGCGCCAGCAGCTTACGCGGGGGGATCGGGGAGACCCAGTACTTC. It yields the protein CASSLRGGIGETQYF.

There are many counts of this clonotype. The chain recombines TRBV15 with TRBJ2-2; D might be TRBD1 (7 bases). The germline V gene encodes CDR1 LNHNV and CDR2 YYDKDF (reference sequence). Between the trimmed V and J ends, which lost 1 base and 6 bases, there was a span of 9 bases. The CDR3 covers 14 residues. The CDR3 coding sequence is TGTGCCACCAGCAGAGCAGGGGGGCCCGGGGAGCTGTTTTTT. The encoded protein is CATSRAGGPGELFF. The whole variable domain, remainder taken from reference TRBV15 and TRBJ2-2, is DAMVIQNPRYQVTQFGKPVTLSCSQTLNHNVMYWYQQKSSQAPKLLFHYYDKDFNNEADTPDNFQSRRPNTSFCFLDIRSPGLGDTAMYLCATSRAGGPGELFFGEGSRLTVL.

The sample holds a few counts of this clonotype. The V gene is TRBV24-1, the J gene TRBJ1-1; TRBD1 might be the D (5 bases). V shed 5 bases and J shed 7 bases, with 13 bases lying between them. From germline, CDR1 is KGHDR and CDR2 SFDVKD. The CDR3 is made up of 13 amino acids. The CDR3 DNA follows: TGTGCCACCAGTGGAGGACACTCCGATGAAGCTTTCTTT. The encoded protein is CATSGGHSDEAFF.

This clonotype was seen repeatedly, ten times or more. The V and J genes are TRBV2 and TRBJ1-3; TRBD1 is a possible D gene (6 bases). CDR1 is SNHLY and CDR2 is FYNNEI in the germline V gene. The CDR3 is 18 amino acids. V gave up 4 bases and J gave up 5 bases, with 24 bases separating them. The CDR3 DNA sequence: TGTGCCAGCAGTGTCTTTGGTGGTAGGGGGTACCGCCGAAACACCATATATTTT. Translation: CASSVFGGRGYRRNTIYF.

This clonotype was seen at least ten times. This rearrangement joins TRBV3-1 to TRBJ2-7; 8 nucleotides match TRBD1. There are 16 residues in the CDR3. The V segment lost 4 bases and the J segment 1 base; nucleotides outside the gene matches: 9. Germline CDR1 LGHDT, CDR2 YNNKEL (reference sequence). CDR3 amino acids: CASSPVFQGASYEQYF. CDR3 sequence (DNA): TGTGCCAGCAGCCCCGTTTTCCAGGGGGCGTCCTACGAGCAGTACTTC.

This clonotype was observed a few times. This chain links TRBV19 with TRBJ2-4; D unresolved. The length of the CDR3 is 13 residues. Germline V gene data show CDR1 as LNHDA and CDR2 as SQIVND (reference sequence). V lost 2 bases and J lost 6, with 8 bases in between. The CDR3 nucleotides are TGTGCCAGTAGTATACGAGGTATAAACATTCAGTACTTC. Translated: CASSIRGINIQYF.

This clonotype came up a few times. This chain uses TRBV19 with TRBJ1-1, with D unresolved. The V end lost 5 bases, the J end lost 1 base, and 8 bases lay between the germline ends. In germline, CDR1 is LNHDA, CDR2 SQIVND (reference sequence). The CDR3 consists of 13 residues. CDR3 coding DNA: TGTGCCAGTAGTTTTGTGGAGAACACTGAAGCTTTCTTT. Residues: CASSFVENTEAFF.

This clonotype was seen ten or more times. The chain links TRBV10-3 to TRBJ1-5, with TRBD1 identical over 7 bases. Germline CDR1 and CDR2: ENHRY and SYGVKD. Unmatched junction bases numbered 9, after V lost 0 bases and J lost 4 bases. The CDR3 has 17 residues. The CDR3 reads CAISESGPGQLNQPQHF. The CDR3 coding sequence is TGTGCCATCAGTGAGTCTGGTCCGGGACAGCTAAATCAGCCCCAGCATTTT.

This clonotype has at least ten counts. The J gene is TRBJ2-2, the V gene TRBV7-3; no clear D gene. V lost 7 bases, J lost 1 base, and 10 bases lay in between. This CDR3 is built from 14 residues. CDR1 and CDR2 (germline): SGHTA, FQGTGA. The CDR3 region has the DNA TGTGCCAGCACTACCGACTTGAACACCGGGGAGCTGTTTTTT. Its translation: CASTTDLNTGELFF. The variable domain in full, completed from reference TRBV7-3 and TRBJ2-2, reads GAGVSQTPSNKVTEKGKYVELRCDPISGHTALYWYRQSLGQGPEFLIYFQGTGAADDSGLPNDRFFAVRPEGSVSTLKIQRTERGDSAVYLCASTTDLNTGELFFGEGSRLTVL.

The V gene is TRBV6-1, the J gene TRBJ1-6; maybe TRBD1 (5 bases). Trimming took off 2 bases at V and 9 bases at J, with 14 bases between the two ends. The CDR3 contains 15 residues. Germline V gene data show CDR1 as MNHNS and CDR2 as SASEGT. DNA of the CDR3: TGTGCCAGCAGTGAAAACAACAGGCGAGGTTCACCCCTCCACTTT. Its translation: CASSENNRRGSPLHF.

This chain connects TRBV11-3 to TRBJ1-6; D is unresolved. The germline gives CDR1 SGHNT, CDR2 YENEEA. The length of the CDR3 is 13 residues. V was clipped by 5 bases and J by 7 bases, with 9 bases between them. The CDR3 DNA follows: TGTGCCAGCAGCCCGACACCCAATTCACCCCTCCACTTT. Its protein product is CASSPTPNSPLHF.

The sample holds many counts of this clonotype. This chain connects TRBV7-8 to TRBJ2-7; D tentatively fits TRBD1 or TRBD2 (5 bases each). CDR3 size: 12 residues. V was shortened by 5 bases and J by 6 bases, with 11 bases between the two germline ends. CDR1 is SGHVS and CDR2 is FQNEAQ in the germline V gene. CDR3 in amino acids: CASSHSGGEQYF. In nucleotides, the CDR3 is TGTGCCAGCAGCCATAGTGGGGGCGAGCAGTACTTC.

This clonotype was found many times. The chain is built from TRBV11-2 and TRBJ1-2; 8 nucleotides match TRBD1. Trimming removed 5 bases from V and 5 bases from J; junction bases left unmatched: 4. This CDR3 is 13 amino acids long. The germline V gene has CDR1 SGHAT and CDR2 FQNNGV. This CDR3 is CASSTTGVYGYTF. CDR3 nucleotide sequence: TGTGCCAGCAGCACGACAGGGGTTTATGGCTACACCTTC.

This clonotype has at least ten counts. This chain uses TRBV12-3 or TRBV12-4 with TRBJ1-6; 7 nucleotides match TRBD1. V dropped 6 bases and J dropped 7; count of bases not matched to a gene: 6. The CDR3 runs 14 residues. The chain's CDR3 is CASRIQGRNSPLHF. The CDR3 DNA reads TGTGCCAGCAGGATACAGGGGCGGAATTCACCCCTCCACTTT.

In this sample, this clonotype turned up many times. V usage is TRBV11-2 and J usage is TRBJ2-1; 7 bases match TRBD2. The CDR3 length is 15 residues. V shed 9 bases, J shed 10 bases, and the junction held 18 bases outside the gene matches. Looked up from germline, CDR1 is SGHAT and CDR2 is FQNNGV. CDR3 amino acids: CASRPAGLRRIEQFF. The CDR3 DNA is TGTGCCAGTCGGCCGGCGGGACTAAGACGAATAGAGCAGTTCTTC.

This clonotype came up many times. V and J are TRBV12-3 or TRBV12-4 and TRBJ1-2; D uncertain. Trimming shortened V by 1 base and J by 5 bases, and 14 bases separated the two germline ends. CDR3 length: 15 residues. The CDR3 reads CASSLGVRAGYGYTF. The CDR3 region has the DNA TGTGCCAGCAGTTTAGGAGTCCGGGCGGGTTATGGCTACACCTTC.

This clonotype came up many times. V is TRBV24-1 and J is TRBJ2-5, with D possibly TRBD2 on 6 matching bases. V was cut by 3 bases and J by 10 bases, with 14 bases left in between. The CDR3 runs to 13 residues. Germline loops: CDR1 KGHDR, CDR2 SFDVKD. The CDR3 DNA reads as TGTGCCACCAGTGATAGGGTACCGGGAGACCAGTACTTC. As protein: CATSDRVPGDQYF.

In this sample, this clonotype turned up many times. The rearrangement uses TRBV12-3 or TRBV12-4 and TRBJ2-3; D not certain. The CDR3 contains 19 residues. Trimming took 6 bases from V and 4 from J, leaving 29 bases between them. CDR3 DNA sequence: TGTGCCAGCAGCCCCCTCAGAGGAGTCGTCCCCCTCGTGGCAGATACGCAGTATTTT. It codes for CASSPLRGVVPLVADTQYF.

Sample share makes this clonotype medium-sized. CDR3 region: CASSLGRDRGHNEQFF. CDR3 DNA sequence: TGTGCCAGCAGTTTGGGCCGGGACAGGGGCCACAATGAGCAGTTCTTC. The chain is built from TRBV12-3 or TRBV12-4 and TRBJ2-1; 10 positions agree with TRBD1. V was clipped by 3 bases and J by 5 bases; unmatched bases: 7. The CDR3 spans 16 residues.

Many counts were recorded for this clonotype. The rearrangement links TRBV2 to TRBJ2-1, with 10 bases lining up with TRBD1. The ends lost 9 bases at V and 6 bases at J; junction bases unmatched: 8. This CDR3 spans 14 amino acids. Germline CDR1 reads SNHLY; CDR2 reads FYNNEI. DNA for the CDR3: TGTGCCAGGAGGGACAGGGGCGGGATCAATGAGCAGTTCTTC. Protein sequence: CARRDRGGINEQFF.

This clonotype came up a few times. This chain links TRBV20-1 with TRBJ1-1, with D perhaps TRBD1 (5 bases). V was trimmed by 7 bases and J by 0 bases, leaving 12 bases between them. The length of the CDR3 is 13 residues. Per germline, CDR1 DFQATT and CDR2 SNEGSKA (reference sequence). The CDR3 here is CSVPRGMNTEAFF. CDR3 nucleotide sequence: TGCAGTGTTCCGCGGGGGATGAACACTGAAGCTTTCTTT.

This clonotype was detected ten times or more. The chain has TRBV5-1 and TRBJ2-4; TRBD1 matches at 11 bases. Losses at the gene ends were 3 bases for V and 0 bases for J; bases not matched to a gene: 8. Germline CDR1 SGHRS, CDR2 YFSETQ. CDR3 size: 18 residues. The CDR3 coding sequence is TGCGCCAGCAGCTGGGACAGGGGGTCGATTCTAGCCAAAAACATTCAGTACTTC. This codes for CASSWDRGSILAKNIQYF.

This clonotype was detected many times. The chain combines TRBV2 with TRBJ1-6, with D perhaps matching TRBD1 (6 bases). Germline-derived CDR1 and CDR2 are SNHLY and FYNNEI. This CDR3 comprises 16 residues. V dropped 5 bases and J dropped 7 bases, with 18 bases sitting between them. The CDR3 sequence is CASSFDRPIGNSPLHF. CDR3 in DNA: TGTGCCAGCAGTTTCGACAGGCCAATAGGGAATTCACCCCTCCACTTT.